This note documents a single TCR beta chain sequence. The protocol was immunoSEQ multiplex PCR, while the TCRdb copy is restricted to in-frame clones and leaves out a portion. The sample includes about 120,000 clones, approximately 94% of them seen just once. These data come from a study of T cell responses to AZD1222 COVID-19 vaccine. Germline CDR1 reads MNHEY; CDR2 reads SVGAGI. Trimming removed 5 bases at V and 4 bases at J, with 17 bases between. CDR3 size: 15 residues. The sequencing used peripheral blood, collected 28 days after the second AZD1222 dose. This sequence joins TRBV6-5 and TRBJ2-5, with D maybe TRBD1 (6 bases). The receptor was isolated from an adult who received the AZD1222 COVID-19 vaccine. CDR3 sequence reads: CASSPRDISPETQYF. CDR3 nucleotide sequence: TGTGCCAGCAGTCCCCGGGACATATCCCCAGAGACCCAGTACTTC.